The 20 T cell receptor beta chains below all came from one sample that was sequenced in a study of T cell responses to AZD1222 COVID-19 vaccine. Only in-frame clones appear in the TCRdb table, and some are missing; sequencing was by immunoSEQ multiplex PCR. The sample carries 200,000 to 250,000 clones, just over 90% recorded once. Material: peripheral blood, obtained on day 0 of MenACWY control vaccination. All receptors come from an adult in good health.

This chain connects TRBV6-2 or TRBV6-3 to TRBJ2-1; D is possibly TRBD1 or TRBD2 (5 bases each). Germline values: CDR1 MNHEY, CDR2 SVGEGT. CDR3 length: 17 residues. V lost 2 bases to trimming and J lost 1 base, with 15 bases between them. The DNA of the CDR3 is TGTGCCAGCAGTTACCCTTCCGGGACGGGTTCCTACAATGAGCAGTTCTTC. This gives the protein CASSYPSGTGSYNEQFF.

The chain uses TRBV7-2 and TRBJ1-3; D is undetermined. The CDR3 consists of 14 residues. Trimming removed 0 bases at V and 5 bases at J, with 8 bases between. Germline V gives CDR1 SGHTA, CDR2 FQGNSA. The CDR3 coding sequence is TGTGCCAGCAGCTTAGCACAGCTAAGAAACACCATATATTTT. Protein sequence: CASSLAQLRNTIYF.

The chain carries TRBV5-1 and TRBJ2-7; no clear D. V lost 2 bases and J lost 2, with 14 bases in between. The CDR3 totals 15 residues. Germline V gene data show CDR1 as SGHRS and CDR2 as YFSETQ. In nucleotides, the CDR3 is TGCGCCAGCAGCTTATCCAGTTCGAATCCCTACGAGCAGTACTTC. This sequence encodes CASSLSSSNPYEQYF.

This chain links TRBV5-5 with TRBJ1-6; D is undetermined. Trimming cost V 0 bases and J 7 bases, with 11 bases left between them. Germline lookup yields CDR1 SGHKS and CDR2 YYEKEE (reference sequence). The CDR3 sequence is 15 residues long. The CDR3 sequence is CASSLGANTNSPLHF. The CDR3 DNA sequence: TGTGCCAGCAGCTTGGGGGCTAACACGAATTCACCCCTCCACTTT.

V is TRBV9 and J is TRBJ1-2; TRBD1 matches 8 bases. CDR3 length equals 15 residues. CDR1 SGDLS and CDR2 YYNGEE come from the germline V gene. Trimming at V came to 4 bases and at J to 0 bases, leaving 5 bases not matched to a gene. The CDR3 DNA reads as TGTGCCAGCAGCCCAGGACAGGGCACTAACTATGGCTACACCTTC. Residues: CASSPGQGTNYGYTF.

The chain is built from TRBV30 and TRBJ1-1; the D is unclear. Trimming took off 2 bases at V and 7 bases at J, with 8 bases between the two ends. The CDR3 is made up of 11 amino acids. CDR1 and CDR2 (germline): GTSNPN, SVGIG (reference sequence). The CDR3 coding sequence is TGTGCCTGGAGTCTACGGGTTGAAGCTTTCTTT. Amino acids: CAWSLRVEAFF.

This chain links TRBV4-1 with TRBJ1-1, with D hard to call. This CDR3 has 15 residues. Trimming took off 1 base at V and 3 bases at J, with 12 bases between the two ends. Germline V CDR1 and CDR2: MGHRA, YSYEKL. Here the CDR3 reads CASSQGWGGDTEAFF. The CDR3 DNA follows: TGCGCCAGCAGCCAAGGTTGGGGAGGAGACACTGAAGCTTTCTTT.

The rearrangement joins TRBV15 to TRBJ1-4; 8 bases align to TRBD1. CDR3 size: 15 residues. The germline CDR1 and CDR2 sequences are LNHNV and YYDKDF (reference sequence). Trimming took 0 bases from V and 8 from J; bases not matched to a gene: 5. The CDR3 nucleotides read TGTGCCACCAGCAGAGATCAGGGGGCTTGGGAAAAACTGTTTTTT. Translated, it gives CATSRDQGAWEKLFF.

V is TRBV5-1 and J is TRBJ2-5; 7 bases match TRBD1. J was trimmed by 1 base and V by 0 bases; bases with no gene match: 3. Per germline, CDR1 SGHRS and CDR2 YFSETQ. The CDR3 sequence is 15 residues long. The DNA for the CDR3 is TGCGCCAGCAGCTTGGCCTCAGGGGGCCAAGAGACCCAGTACTTC. Encoded protein: CASSLASGGQETQYF.

The chain is built from TRBV3-1 (or the pseudogene TRBV3-2) and TRBJ2-7, with D maybe TRBD1 (6 bases). CDR3 length: 15 amino acids. V lost 4 bases and J 1 base, leaving 14 bases between the germline ends. The germline V gene has CDR1 LGHDT and CDR2 YNNKEL (reference sequence). For the CDR3, the DNA is TGTGCCAGCAGCCTTACAGGGATCCCATCCTACGAGCAGTACTTC. Translated, it gives CASSLTGIPSYEQYF.

The chain uses TRBV30 and TRBJ1-3; D perhaps matches TRBD1 (5 bases). The length of the CDR3 is 14 residues. The V end was cut by 2 bases, the J end by 0 bases, with 8 bases between. Germline V lookup: CDR1 GTSNPN, CDR2 SVGIG (reference sequence). In DNA form, the CDR3 reads TGTGCCTGGAGTCCAGGGATCTCTGGAAACACCATATATTTT. It translates to CAWSPGISGNTIYF.

This chain uses TRBV4-2 with TRBJ2-3; 9 bases are a match to TRBD1. Germline CDR1 reads LGHNA; CDR2 reads YNFKEQ. The CDR3 is made up of 14 amino acids. The ends lost 4 bases at V and 9 bases at J; junction bases unmatched: 8. The CDR3, as DNA: TGTGCCAGCAGCCCGGCGGGACAGGGCAGCACGCAGTATTTT. This encodes CASSPAGQGSTQYF.

This rearrangement joins TRBV11-3 to TRBJ2-7; 10 positions match TRBD1. CDR1 and CDR2 from the germline V gene are SGHNT and YENEEA. Trimming took 5 bases from V and 7 from J; bases not matched to a gene: 8. The CDR3 loop spans 14 amino acids. CDR3 amino acids: CASSPGTGVREQYF. CDR3 nucleotide sequence: TGTGCCAGCAGCCCGGGGACAGGGGTGAGGGAGCAGTACTTC.

The gene calls are TRBV3-1 (or the pseudogene TRBV3-2) and TRBJ2-1; 9 positions match TRBD1. The CDR3 runs to 15 residues. From germline, CDR1 is LGHDT and CDR2 YNNKEL (reference sequence). V trimming: 3 bases; J trimming: 5 bases; junction bases outside the gene matches: 5. The CDR3 region is CASSHYRDRDNEQFF. CDR3 bases: TGTGCCAGCAGCCATTACCGGGACAGGGACAATGAGCAGTTCTTC.

The chain has TRBV6-2 or TRBV6-3 and TRBJ1-1, with TRBD1 identical over 9 bases. The CDR3 is made up of 14 amino acids. V gave up 0 bases and J gave up 7 bases; unmatched junction bases: 3. Per the germline V gene, CDR1 is MNHEY and CDR2 is SVGEGT. The CDR3 sequence: CASSYSGTGFEAFF. The CDR3 bases are TGTGCCAGCAGTTACTCCGGGACAGGGTTTGAAGCTTTCTTT.

V is TRBV5-1 and J is TRBJ2-7, with 7 bases lining up with TRBD2. The CDR3 extends over 14 amino acids. From germline, CDR1 is SGHRS and CDR2 YFSETQ. V was clipped by 3 bases and J by 2 bases; unmatched bases: 5. CDR3 DNA: TGCGCCAGCAGCTCCTGGGGGGGGACCTACGAGCAGTACTTC. Its translation: CASSSWGGTYEQYF. The whole variable domain, remainder taken from reference TRBV5-1 and TRBJ2-7, is KAGVTQTPRYLIKTRGQQVTLSCSPISGHRSVSWYQQTPGQGLQFLFEYFSETQRNKGNFPGRFSGRQFSNSRSEMNVSTLELGDSALYLCASSSWGGTYEQYFGPGTRLTVT.

The chain combines TRBV4-2 with TRBJ1-2; D is undetermined. Germline V gene data show CDR1 as LGHNA and CDR2 as YNFKEQ. Trimming removed 8 bases from V and 2 bases from J, with 24 bases in between. The CDR3 runs 17 residues. CDR3 bases: TGTGCCAGCGTCGATACGTGGCGAGGTCAGGAGAACTATGGCTACACCTTC. Protein product: CASVDTWRGQENYGYTF.

This clone was detected a few times. The chain carries TRBV28 and TRBJ1-2; no reliable D call. The CDR3 length is 17 residues. CDR1 MDHEN and CDR2 SYDVKM come from the germline V gene. Trimming removed 6 bases at V and 1 base at J, with 21 bases between. DNA for the CDR3: TGTGCCAGCAGCCCACTCCCTGGCGGGGAAATTAACTATGGCTACACCTTC. This sequence encodes CASSPLPGGEINYGYTF.

This chain links TRBV12-5 with TRBJ1-4; TRBD1 agrees at 7 bases. Germline loops: CDR1 LGHNT, CDR2 FRNRAP. This CDR3 has 16 residues. Trimming removed 4 bases from V and 0 bases from J; junction bases left unmatched: 5. The CDR3 reads CASGSGQAATNEKLFF. In DNA, the CDR3 is TGTGCTAGTGGTTCCGGACAGGCTGCAACTAATGAAAAACTGTTTTTT.

This chain uses TRBV2 with TRBJ1-5, with D tentatively TRBD1 (5 bases). The CDR3 length is 17 residues. V lost 7 bases and J lost 0, with 19 bases in between. The germline V gene has CDR1 SNHLY and CDR2 FYNNEI. The CDR3 region has the DNA TGTGCCAGCACCCGATCTCCAGGGCCAGATAGCAATCAGCCCCAGCATTTT. Encoded protein: CASTRSPGPDSNQPQHF.